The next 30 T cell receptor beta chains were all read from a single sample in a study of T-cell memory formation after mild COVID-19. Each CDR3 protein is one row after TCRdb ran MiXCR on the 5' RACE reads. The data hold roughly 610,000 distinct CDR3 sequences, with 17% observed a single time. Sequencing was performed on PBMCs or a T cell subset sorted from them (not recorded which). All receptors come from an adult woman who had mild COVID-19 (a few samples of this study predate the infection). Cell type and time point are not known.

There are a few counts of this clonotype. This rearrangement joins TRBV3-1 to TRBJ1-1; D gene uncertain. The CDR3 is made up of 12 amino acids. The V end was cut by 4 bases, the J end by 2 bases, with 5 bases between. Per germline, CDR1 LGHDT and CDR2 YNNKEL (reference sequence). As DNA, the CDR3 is TGTGCCAGCAGCCGAAAAAACACTGAAGCTTTCTTT. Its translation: CASSRKNTEAFF.

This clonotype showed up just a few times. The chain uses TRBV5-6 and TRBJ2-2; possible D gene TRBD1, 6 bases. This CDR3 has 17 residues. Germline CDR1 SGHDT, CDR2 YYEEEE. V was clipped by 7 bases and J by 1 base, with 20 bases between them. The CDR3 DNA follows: TGTGCCAGCCACTTTACAGGGCTGGAAGAGAACACCGGGGAGCTGTTTTTT. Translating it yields CASHFTGLEENTGELFF.

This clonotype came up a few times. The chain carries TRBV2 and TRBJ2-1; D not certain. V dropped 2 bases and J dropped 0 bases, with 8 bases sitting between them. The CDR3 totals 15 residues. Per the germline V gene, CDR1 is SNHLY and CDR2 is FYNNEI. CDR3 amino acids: CASSEKQSSYNEQFF. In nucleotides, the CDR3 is TGTGCCAGCAGTGAAAAGCAGAGCTCCTACAATGAGCAGTTCTTC.

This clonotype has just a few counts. CDR3 in amino acids: CASSETGTSTDTQYF. The CDR3 DNA reads TGTGCCAGCAGCGAGACAGGCACCAGCACAGATACGCAGTATTTT. The chain links TRBV2 to TRBJ2-3, with D tentatively TRBD1 (6 bases). The V gene's germline CDR1 is SNHLY and CDR2 FYNNEI. With 6 bases removed from V and 0 bases from J, the gap between germline ends came to 13 bases. The CDR3 is 15 residues long.

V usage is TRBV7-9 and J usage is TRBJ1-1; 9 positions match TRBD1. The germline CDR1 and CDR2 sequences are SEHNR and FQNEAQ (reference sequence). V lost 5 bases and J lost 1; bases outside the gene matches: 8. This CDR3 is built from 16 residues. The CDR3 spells CASSADPGQGNTEAFF. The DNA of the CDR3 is TGTGCCAGCAGCGCCGACCCGGGACAGGGGAACACTGAAGCTTTCTTT.

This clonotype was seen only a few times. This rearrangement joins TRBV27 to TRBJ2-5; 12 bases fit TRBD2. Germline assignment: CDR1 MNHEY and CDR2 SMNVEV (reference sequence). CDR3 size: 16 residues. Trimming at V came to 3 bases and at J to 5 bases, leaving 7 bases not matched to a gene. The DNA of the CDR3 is TGTGCCAGCAGTTTTTCTAGCGGGAGGGCCAAGGAGACCCAGTACTTC. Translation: CASSFSSGRAKETQYF.

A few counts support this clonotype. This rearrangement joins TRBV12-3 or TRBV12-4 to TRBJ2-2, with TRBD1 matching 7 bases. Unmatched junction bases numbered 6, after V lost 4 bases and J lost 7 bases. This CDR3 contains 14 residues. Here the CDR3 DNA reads TGTGCCAGCAGTTCCTACAGGGGACGCGGGGAGCTGTTTTTT. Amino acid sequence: CASSSYRGRGELFF.

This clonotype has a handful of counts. CDR3 residues: CASSPVAGVYEQYF. The CDR3 bases are TGTGCCAGCAGTCCAGTAGCGGGAGTCTACGAGCAGTACTTC. V and J are TRBV12-3 or TRBV12-4 and TRBJ2-7, with 9 bases fitting TRBD2. V lost 5 bases, J lost 3 bases, and 5 bases stayed unmatched. This CDR3 contains 14 residues.

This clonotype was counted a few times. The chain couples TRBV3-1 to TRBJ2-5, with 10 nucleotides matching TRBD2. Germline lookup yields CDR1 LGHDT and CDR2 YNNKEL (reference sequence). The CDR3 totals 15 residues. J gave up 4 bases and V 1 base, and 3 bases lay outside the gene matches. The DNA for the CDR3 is TGTGCCAGCAGCCAAGGGGGACTAGCGATAGAGACCCAGTACTTC. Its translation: CASSQGGLAIETQYF.

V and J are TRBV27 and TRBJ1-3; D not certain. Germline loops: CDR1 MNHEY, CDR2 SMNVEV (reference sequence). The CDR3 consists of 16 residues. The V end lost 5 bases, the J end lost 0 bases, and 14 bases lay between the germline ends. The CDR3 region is CASSPLTLSSGNTIYF. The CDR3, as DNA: TGTGCCAGCAGTCCCCTGACTCTATCCTCTGGAAACACCATATATTTT.

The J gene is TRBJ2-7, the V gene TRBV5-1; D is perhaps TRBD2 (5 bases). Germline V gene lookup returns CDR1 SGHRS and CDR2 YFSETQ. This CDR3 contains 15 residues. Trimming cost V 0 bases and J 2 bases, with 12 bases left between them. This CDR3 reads CASSLVRGSPYEQYF. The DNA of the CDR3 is TGCGCCAGCAGCTTGGTTCGTGGGAGTCCCTACGAGCAGTACTTC.

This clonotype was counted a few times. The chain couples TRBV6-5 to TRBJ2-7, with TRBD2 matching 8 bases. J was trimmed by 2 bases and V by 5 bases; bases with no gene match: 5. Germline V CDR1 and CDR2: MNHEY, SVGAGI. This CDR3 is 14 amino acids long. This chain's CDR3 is CASSAGLETYEQYF. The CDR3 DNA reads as TGTGCCAGCAGTGCGGGACTAGAGACCTACGAGCAGTACTTC.

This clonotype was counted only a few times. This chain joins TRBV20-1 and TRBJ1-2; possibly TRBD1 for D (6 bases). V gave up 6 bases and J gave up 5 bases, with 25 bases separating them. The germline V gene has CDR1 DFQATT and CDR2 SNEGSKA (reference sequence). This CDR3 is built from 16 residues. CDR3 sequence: CSAKAGTPSINYGYTF. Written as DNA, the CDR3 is TGCAGTGCAAAAGCCGGGACACCCTCGATAAATTATGGCTACACCTTC.

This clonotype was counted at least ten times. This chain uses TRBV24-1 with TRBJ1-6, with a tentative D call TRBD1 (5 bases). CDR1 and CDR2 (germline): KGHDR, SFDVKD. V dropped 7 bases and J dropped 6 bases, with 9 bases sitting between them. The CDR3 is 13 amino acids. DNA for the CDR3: TGTGCCACCAGCAAGGGGATTAATTCACCCCTCCACTTT. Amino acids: CATSKGINSPLHF.

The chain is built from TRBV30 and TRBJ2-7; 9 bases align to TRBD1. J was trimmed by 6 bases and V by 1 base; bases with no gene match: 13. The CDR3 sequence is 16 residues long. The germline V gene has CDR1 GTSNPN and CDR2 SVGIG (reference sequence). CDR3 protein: CAWSDPGTGKAGEQYF. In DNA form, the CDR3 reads TGTGCCTGGAGTGACCCCGGGACAGGGAAAGCTGGCGAGCAGTACTTC.

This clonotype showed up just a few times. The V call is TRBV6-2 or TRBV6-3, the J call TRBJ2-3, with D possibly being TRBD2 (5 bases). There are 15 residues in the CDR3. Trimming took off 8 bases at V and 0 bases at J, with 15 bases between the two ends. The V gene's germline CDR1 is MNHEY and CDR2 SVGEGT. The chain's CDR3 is CASGSSWESTDTQYF. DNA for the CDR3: TGTGCCAGCGGGTCCTCTTGGGAGAGCACAGATACGCAGTATTTT.

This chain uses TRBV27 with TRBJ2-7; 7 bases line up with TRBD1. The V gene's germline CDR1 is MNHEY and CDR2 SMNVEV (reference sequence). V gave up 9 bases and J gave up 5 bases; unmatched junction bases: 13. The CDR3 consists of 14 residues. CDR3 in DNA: TGTGCCAGTGGAGCGACAGGGCCCTTCGACGAGCAGTACTTC. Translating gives CASGATGPFDEQYF.

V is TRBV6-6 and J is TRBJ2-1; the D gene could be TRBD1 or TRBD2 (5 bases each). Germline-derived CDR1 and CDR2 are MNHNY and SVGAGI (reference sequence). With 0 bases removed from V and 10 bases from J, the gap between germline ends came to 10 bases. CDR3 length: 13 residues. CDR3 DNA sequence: TGTGCCAGCAGTTACTCCCCCGGGGCCGAGCAGTTCTTC. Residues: CASSYSPGAEQFF.

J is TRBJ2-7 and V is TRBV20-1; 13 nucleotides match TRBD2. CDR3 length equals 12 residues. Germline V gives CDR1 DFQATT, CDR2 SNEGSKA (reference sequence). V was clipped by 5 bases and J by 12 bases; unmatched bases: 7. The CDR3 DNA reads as TGCAGTGCTTGGACTAGCGGGAGTAACGCGTACTTC. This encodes CSAWTSGSNAYF.

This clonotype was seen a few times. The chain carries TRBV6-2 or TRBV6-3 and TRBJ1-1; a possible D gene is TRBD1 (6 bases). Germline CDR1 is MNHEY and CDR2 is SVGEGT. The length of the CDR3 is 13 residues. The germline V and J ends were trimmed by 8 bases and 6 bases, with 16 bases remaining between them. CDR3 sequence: CASVQGGFAEAFF. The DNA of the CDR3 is TGTGCCAGCGTACAGGGTGGATTTGCTGAAGCTTTCTTT.

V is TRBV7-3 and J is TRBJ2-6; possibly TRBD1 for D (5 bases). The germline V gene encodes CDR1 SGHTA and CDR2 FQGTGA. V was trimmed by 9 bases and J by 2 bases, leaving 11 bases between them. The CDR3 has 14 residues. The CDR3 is CASTAGTGANVLTF. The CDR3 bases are TGTGCCAGTACGGCAGGGACTGGGGCCAACGTCCTGACTTTC.

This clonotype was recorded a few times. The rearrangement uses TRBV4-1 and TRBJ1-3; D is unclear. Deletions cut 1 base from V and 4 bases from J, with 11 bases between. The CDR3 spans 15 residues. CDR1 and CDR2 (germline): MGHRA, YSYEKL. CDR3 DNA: TGCGCCAGCAGCCAAGGAATTCTCCGGGGAAACACCATATATTTT. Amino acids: CASSQGILRGNTIYF.

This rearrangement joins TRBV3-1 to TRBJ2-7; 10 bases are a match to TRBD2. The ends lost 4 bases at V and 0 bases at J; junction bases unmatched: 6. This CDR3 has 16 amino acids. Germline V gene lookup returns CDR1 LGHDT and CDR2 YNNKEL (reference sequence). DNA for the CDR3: TGTGCCAGCAGCCCTTTTTTAGCGGGAGGCTCCTACGAGCAGTACTTC. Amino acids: CASSPFLAGGSYEQYF.

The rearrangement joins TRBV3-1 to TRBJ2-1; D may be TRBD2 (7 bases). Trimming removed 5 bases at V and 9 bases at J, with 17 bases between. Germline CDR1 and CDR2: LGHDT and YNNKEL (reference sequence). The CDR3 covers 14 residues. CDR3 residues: CASSLRGGSREQFF. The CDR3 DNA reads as TGTGCCAGCAGCTTGAGGGGGGGCAGTCGTGAGCAGTTCTTC.

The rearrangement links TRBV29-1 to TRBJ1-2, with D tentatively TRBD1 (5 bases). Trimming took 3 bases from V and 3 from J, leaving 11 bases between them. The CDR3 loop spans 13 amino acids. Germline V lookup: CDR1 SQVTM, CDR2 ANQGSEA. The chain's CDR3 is CSVEEEGYYGYTF. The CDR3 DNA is TGCAGCGTTGAGGAGGAGGGGTACTATGGCTACACCTTC.

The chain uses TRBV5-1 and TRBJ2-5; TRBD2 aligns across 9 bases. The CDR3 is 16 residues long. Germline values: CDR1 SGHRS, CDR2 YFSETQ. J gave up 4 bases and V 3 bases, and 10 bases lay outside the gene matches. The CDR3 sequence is CASSSSIAGEGETQYF. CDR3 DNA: TGCGCCAGCAGCTCGTCAATAGCGGGAGAGGGAGAGACCCAGTACTTC.

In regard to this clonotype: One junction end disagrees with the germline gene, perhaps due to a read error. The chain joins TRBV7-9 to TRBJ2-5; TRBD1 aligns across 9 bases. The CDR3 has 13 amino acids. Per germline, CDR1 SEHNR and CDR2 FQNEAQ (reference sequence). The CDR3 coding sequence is TGTTCCAGCAGCCAGACAGGGGGAGAGACCCAGTACTTC. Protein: CSSSQTGGETQYF.

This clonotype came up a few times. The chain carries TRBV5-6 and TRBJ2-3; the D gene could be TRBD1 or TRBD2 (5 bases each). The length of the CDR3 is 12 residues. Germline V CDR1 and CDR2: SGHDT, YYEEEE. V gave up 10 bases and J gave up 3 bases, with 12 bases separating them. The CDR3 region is CAGSWGTDTQYF. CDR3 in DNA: TGTGCCGGATCTTGGGGGACAGATACGCAGTATTTT.

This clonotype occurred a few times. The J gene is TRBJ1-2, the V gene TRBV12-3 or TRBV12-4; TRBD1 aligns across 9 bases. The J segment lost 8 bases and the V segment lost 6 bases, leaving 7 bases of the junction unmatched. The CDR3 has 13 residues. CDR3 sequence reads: CASSPRTGVGYTF. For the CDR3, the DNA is TGTGCCAGCAGCCCCCGGACAGGGGTAGGCTACACCTTC.

This CDR3 reads CASSGSGGANTGELFF. The CDR3 coding sequence is TGTGCCAGCAGCGGTAGCGGGGGGGCCAACACCGGGGAGCTGTTTTTT. The chain links TRBV9 to TRBJ2-2, with 11 bases lining up with TRBD2. The CDR3 spans 16 residues. The junction had 3 bases not matched to a gene; V was cut back by 3 bases and J by 2 bases. Germline values: CDR1 SGDLS, CDR2 YYNGEE.